Listed below are T cell receptor beta chains from one sample, sequenced in a study of T cell changes during pregnancy in multiple sclerosis. Data came from immunoSEQ multiplex PCR; TCRdb stores just in-frame clones and leaves some out. The table records about 59,000 clones, approximately 90% of them present only once. Source: peripheral blood, taken in the first trimester of pregnancy. These receptors were collected from a female donor with multiple sclerosis, enrolled in a pregnancy study. Each CDR3 is given with its conserved first and last residue. D genes are given only for firm matches. Size is stated for part of the rows, as once, few or many counts, or as a class when the clone is expanded.

V: TRBV19
size: -
D: -
J: TRBJ2-7
DNA: TGTGCCAGTAGTGGGGTAGCGGAGAACTACGAGCAGTACTTC
CDR3: CASSGVAENYEQYF

V: TRBV27
size: -
D: -
J: TRBJ2-7
DNA: TGTGCCAGCACCGTGCGTGGGGGGACCTACGAGCAGTACTTC
CDR3: CASTVRGGTYEQYF

V: TRBV7-3
size: -
D: TRBD2
J: TRBJ2-2
DNA: TGTGCCAGCAGCTTAACGCGGACTAGCGGGGAGCTGTTTTTT
CDR3: CASSLTRTSGELFF

V: TRBV7-3
size: -
D: -
J: TRBJ1-1
DNA: TGTGCCAGCAGCCGCGACAGGAACACTGAAGCTTTCTTT
CDR3: CASSRDRNTEAFF

V: TRBV18
size: -
D: -
J: TRBJ1-1
DNA: TGTGCCAGCTCCATCAAGAACACTGAAGCTTTCTTT
CDR3: CASSIKNTEAFF

V: TRBV29-1
size: -
D: TRBD2
J: TRBJ2-5
DNA: TGCAGCGGAGGACTAGCCCAAGAGACCCAGTACTTC
CDR3: CSGGLAQETQYF

V: TRBV6-1
size: -
D: -
J: TRBJ1-1
DNA: TGTGCCAGCGAGGCGGGAAGGACTGAAGCTTTCTTT
CDR3: CASEAGRTEAFF

V: TRBV5-1
size: -
D: TRBD2
J: TRBJ2-3
DNA: TGCGCCAGCAGCTTGGATTCAGCGGGGAGCACAGATACGCAGTATTTT
CDR3: CASSLDSAGSTDTQYF

V: TRBV7-9
size: -
D: -
J: TRBJ2-4
DNA: TGTGCCACCCAACGAGGGGGGGCAAGGGACATTCAGTACTTC
CDR3: CATQRGGARDIQYF

V: TRBV12-5
size: -
D: TRBD2
J: TRBJ2-1
DNA: TGTGCTAGTGGTTTAGCGGGAGGGCCGGTTGAGCAGTTCTTC
CDR3: CASGLAGGPVEQFF

V: TRBV19
size: -
D: TRBD1
J: TRBJ1-1
DNA: TGTGCCAGTACCGGGACAGGGGGCGAGAGCACTGAAGCTTTCTTT
CDR3: CASTGTGGESTEAFF

V: TRBV11-2
size: -
D: TRBD1
J: TRBJ2-1
DNA: TGTGCCAGCAGACACCCCGGGACAGGGGGAGTCAATGAGCAGTTCTTC
CDR3: CASRHPGTGGVNEQFF

V: TRBV28
size: once
D: TRBD1
J: TRBJ2-7
DNA: TGTGCCAGCAGTACCGCCGGGACAGGGGGCGACGAGCAGTACTTC
CDR3: CASSTAGTGGDEQYF

V: TRBV28
size: -
D: -
J: TRBJ2-3
DNA: TGTGCCAGCAGTTTAAGGATGGGGGGGCGCGATGCAGATACGCAGTATTTT
CDR3: CASSLRMGGRDADTQYF

V: TRBV29-1
size: -
D: TRBD2
J: TRBJ2-7
DNA: TGCAGCGGGCGGACTAGCGGTAGCTACGAGCAGTACTTC
CDR3: CSGRTSGSYEQYF

V: TRBV7-2
size: once
D: TRBD1
J: TRBJ1-2
DNA: TGTGCCAGCAGCTCCCTAGGAGGTACAGGGGGAAAGGGCTATGGCTACACCTTC
CDR3: CASSSLGGTGGKGYGYTF

V: TRBV2
size: -
D: -
J: TRBJ2-5
DNA: TGTGCCAGCAGTGAACTAGCTCGAGAGACCCAGTACTTC
CDR3: CASSELARETQYF

V: TRBV28
size: -
D: TRBD1
J: TRBJ2-6
DNA: TGTGCCAGCAGTTCCGCATTGGACAGGGCCGGGGCCAACGTCCTGACTTTC
CDR3: CASSSALDRAGANVLTF

V: TRBV7-9
size: once
D: -
J: TRBJ1-2
DNA: TGTGCCAGCAGCCCTGGGAGCTTCCCGCCCTATGGCTACACCTTC
CDR3: CASSPGSFPPYGYTF

V: TRBV30
size: once
D: -
J: TRBJ2-2
DNA: TGTGCCTGCACAACGGGGGATAACACCGGGGAGCTGTTTTTT
CDR3: CACTTGDNTGELFF

V: TRBV6-5
size: -
D: -
J: TRBJ2-7
DNA: TGTGCCAGCAGTTACGTCGGGGGCTCCTACGAGCAGTACTTC
CDR3: CASSYVGGSYEQYF

V: TRBV5-5
size: -
D: TRBD2
J: TRBJ2-5
DNA: TGTGCCAGCAGCCCGGGACTAGCGGGAGGGCGGGAGACCCAGTACTTC
CDR3: CASSPGLAGGRETQYF

V: TRBV29-1
size: -
D: TRBD2
J: TRBJ2-5
DNA: TGCAGCGACCAGGGCGGGGGACCCCAAGAGACCCAGTACTTC
CDR3: CSDQGGGPQETQYF

V: TRBV5-4
size: -
D: -
J: TRBJ1-4
DNA: TGTGCCAGCAGCTTACCAGGGTCTAATGAAAAACTGTTTTTT
CDR3: CASSLPGSNEKLFF

V: TRBV11-2
size: -
D: TRBD2
J: TRBJ2-1
DNA: TGTGCCAGCAGCTTAGATACGGGAGGGAACCACAATGAGCAGTTCTTC
CDR3: CASSLDTGGNHNEQFF

V: TRBV11-3
size: -
D: TRBD2
J: TRBJ2-3
DNA: TGTGCCAGCAGCTTAGATCTTAGCGGGGCGAGCACAGATACGCAGTATTTT
CDR3: CASSLDLSGASTDTQYF

V: TRBV6-5
size: -
D: TRBD1
J: TRBJ2-1
DNA: TGTGCCAGCAGTACGGACAGGATGAATGAGCAGTTCTTC
CDR3: CASSTDRMNEQFF

V: TRBV7-9
size: -
D: TRBD1
J: TRBJ1-2
DNA: TGTGCCAGCAGCTTAACGGACAGGGGGCAAGGCTACACCTTC
CDR3: CASSLTDRGQGYTF

V: TRBV18
size: -
D: TRBD1
J: TRBJ2-2
DNA: TGTGCCAGCTCACGAGGGGGCCAAGGGGAGCTGTTTTTT
CDR3: CASSRGGQGELFF

V: TRBV7-2
size: -
D: TRBD2
J: TRBJ2-7
DNA: TGTGCCAGCAGCAATAGCGGGGGTTCTTACGAGCAGTACTTC
CDR3: CASSNSGGSYEQYF

V: TRBV2
size: -
D: -
J: TRBJ1-5
DNA: TGTGCCAGCAGCCTCGGACAGAACAATCAGCCCCAGCATTTT
CDR3: CASSLGQNNQPQHF

V: TRBV11-1
size: -
D: -
J: TRBJ2-2
DNA: TGTGCCAGCAGCTTCAGGGACACCGGGGAGCTGTTTTTT
CDR3: CASSFRDTGELFF

V: TRBV6-4
size: -
D: TRBD2
J: TRBJ2-1
DNA: TGTGCCAGCAGTGCCACTAGCGGGAGGGCAGTACAGTTCTTC
CDR3: CASSATSGRAVQFF

V: TRBV7-3
size: -
D: -
J: TRBJ2-1
DNA: TGTGCCAGCAGCTTTAGCGGCTCCTACAATGAGCAGTTCTTC
CDR3: CASSFSGSYNEQFF

V: TRBV4-3
size: -
D: TRBD1
J: TRBJ2-1
DNA: TGCGCCAGCAGCCAAGCGTCCGGGACAGGGAACTACAATGAGCAGTTCTTC
CDR3: CASSQASGTGNYNEQFF

V: TRBV11-3
size: -
D: -
J: TRBJ2-7
DNA: TGTGCCAGCAGCTTCATCACAGGCCGCTACGAGCAGTACTTC
CDR3: CASSFITGRYEQYF

V: TRBV6-6
size: -
D: TRBD1
J: TRBJ2-1
DNA: TGTGCCAGCAAAAACCCCAGTGACAGGGGAAATGAGCAGTTCTTC
CDR3: CASKNPSDRGNEQFF

V: TRBV7-2
size: once
D: TRBD1
J: TRBJ1-1
DNA: TGTGCCAGCAGCCCTCGACAGGGCTATAACACTGAAGCTTTCTTT
CDR3: CASSPRQGYNTEAFF

V: TRBV2
size: -
D: TRBD2
J: TRBJ2-2
DNA: TGTGCCAGCAGTAAAAGCGGGAGCGACACCGGGGAGCTGTTTTTT
CDR3: CASSKSGSDTGELFF

V: TRBV7-3
size: -
D: -
J: TRBJ2-1
DNA: TGTGCCAGCAGCTTAAGCGGGACGTACAATGAGCAGTTCTTC
CDR3: CASSLSGTYNEQFF

V: TRBV7-3
size: -
D: -
J: TRBJ2-1
DNA: TGTGCCAGCAGCCCTTCTGGAGTCAATGAGCAGTTCTTC
CDR3: CASSPSGVNEQFF

V: TRBV6-1
size: -
D: TRBD1
J: TRBJ1-3
DNA: TGTGCCAGCAGTGAAAACAGGGGAGTGAACACCATATATTTT
CDR3: CASSENRGVNTIYF